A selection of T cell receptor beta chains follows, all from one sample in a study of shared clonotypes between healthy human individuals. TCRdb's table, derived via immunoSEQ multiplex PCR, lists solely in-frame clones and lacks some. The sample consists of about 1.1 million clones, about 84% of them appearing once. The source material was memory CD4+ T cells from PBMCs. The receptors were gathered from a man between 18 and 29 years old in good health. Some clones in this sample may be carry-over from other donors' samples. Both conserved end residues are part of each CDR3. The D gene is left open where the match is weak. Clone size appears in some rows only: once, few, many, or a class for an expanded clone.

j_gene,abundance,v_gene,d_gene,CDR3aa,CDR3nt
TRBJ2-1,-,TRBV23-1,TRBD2,CASSSGSVYNEQFF,TGCGCCAGCAGTAGCGGGAGCGTATACAATGAGCAGTTCTTC
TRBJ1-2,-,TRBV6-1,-,CASSEGMTENYGYTF,TGTGCCAGCAGTGAAGGTATGACGGAGAACTATGGCTACACCTTC
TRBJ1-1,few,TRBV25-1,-,CASKGHLNTEAFF,TGTGCCAGCAAGGGACATTTGAACACTGAAGCTTTCTTT
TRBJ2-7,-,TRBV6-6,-,CASSYSSPYEQYF,TGTGCCAGCAGTTACTCAAGCCCTTACGAGCAGTACTTC
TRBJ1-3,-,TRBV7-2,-,CASSRDPSGNTIYF,TGTGCCAGCAGCCGGGATCCCTCTGGAAACACCATATATTTT
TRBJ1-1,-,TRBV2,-,CASSASGAPNTEAFF,TGTGCCAGCAGTGCATCGGGGGCCCCGAACACTGAAGCTTTCTTT
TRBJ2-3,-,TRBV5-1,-,CASSRAVGIDTQYF,TGCGCCAGCAGCCGGGCTGTGGGGATAGATACGCAGTATTTT
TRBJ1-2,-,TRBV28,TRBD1,CASSSPGTGVNYGYTF,TGTGCCAGCAGTTCACCCGGGACAGGGGTAAACTATGGCTACACCTTC
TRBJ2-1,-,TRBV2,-,CASEFSAYNEQFF,TGTGCCAGCGAATTTAGCGCGTACAATGAGCAGTTCTTC
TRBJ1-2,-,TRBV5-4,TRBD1,CASSNHRDRESYGYTF,TGTGCCAGCAGCAACCACCGGGACAGGGAGTCCTATGGCTACACCTTC
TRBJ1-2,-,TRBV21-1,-,CASSVKDADGYTF,TGTGCCAGCAGCGTAAAAGACGCAGATGGCTACACCTTC
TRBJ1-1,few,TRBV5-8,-,CASSLQSGKGAEAFF,TGTGCCAGCAGCTTACAATCAGGGAAAGGGGCTGAAGCTTTCTTT
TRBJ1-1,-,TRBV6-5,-,CASSYPPAVHTEAFF,TGTGCCAGCAGTTACCCCCCCGCGGTTCACACTGAAGCTTTCTTT
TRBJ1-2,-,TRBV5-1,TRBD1,CASSLELGQRGGYTF,TGCGCCAGCAGCTTGGAGCTGGGACAGAGAGGCGGCTACACCTTC
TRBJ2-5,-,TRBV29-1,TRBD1,CSVDATGNQETQYF,TGCAGCGTGGACGCGACAGGGAACCAAGAGACCCAGTACTTC
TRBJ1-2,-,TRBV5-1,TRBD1,CASSSSGTGNYGYTF,TGCGCCAGCAGCTCTTCCGGGACAGGGAACTATGGCTACACCTTC
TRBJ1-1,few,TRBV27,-,CASSVSPKGNTEAFF,TGTGCCAGCAGTGTATCACCCAAGGGAAACACTGAAGCTTTCTTT
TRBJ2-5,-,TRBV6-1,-,CATSYRRQETQYF,TGTGCCACATCTTATAGAAGGCAAGAGACCCAGTACTTC
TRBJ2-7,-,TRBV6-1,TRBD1,CASREGTGGSF,TGTGCCAGCAGGGAGGGGACAGGGGGTAGCTTC
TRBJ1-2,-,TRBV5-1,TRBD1,CASSLGPGTGRYGYTF,TGCGCCAGCAGCTTGGGCCCGGGGACAGGGAGGTATGGCTACACCTTC
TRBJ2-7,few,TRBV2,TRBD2,CASSDGLALYEQYF,TGTGCCAGCAGTGACGGACTAGCTCTCTACGAGCAGTACTTC
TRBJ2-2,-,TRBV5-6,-,CASSLGDSGELFF,TGTGCCAGCAGCTTGGGGGACTCCGGGGAGCTGTTTTTT
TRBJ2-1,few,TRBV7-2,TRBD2,CASSLAGGIEQFF,TGTGCCAGCAGCTTAGCGGGAGGGATTGAGCAGTTCTTC
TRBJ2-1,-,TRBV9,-,CASSSTWRSSSYNEQFF,TGTGCCAGCAGCAGCACCTGGCGTTCAAGCTCCTACAATGAGCAGTTCTTC
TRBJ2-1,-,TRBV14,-,CASSQRLVSYNEQFF,TGTGCCAGCAGCCAAAGACTAGTTTCCTACAATGAGCAGTTCTTC
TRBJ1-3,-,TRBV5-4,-,CASSLDPVSGNTIYF,TGTGCCAGCAGCTTGGACCCGGTCTCTGGAAACACCATATATTTT
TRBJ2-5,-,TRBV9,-,CASSRNGPETQYF,TGTGCCAGCAGTCGTAACGGGCCTGAGACCCAGTACTTC
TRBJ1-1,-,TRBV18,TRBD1,CASSHDMGTGGSAFF,TGTGCCAGCTCACACGACATGGGGACAGGGGGGTCAGCTTTCTTT
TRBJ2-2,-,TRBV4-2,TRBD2,CASSPLVAGDTGELFF,TGTGCCAGCAGCCCCTTGGTCGCGGGAGACACCGGGGAGCTGTTTTTT
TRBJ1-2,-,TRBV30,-,CAWSPGAYGYTF,TGTGCCTGGTCACCCGGGGCCTATGGCTACACCTTC
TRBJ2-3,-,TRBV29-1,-,CSVRTQDTQYF,TGCAGCGTCCGGACCCAAGATACGCAGTATTTT
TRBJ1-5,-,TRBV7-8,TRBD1,CASSLGQGENQLQHF,TGTGCCAGCAGCCTGGGACAGGGAGAAAATCAGCTCCAGCATTTT
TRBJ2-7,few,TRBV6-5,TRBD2,CASMPGRGYEQYF,TGTGCCAGCATGCCCGGGAGGGGTTACGAGCAGTACTTC
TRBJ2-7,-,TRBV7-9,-,CASRAVGDEQYF,TGTGCCAGCAGAGCTGTGGGTGACGAGCAGTACTTC
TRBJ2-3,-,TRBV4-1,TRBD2,CASSPRTSERTTQYF,TGCGCCAGCAGCCCCCGGACTAGCGAGAGAACAACGCAGTATTTT
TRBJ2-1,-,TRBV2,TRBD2,CASSEGFLAGRFRNEQFF,TGTGCCAGCAGTGAAGGCTTCCTAGCGGGAAGATTTCGCAATGAGCAGTTCTTC
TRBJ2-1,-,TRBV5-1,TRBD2,CASSLRLAGNEQFF,TGCGCCAGCAGCTTGCGACTAGCGGGCAATGAGCAGTTCTTC
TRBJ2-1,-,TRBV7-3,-,CASSLRGKSSYNEQFF,TGTGCCAGCAGCTTACGCGGGAAGAGCTCCTACAATGAGCAGTTCTTC
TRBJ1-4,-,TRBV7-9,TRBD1,CASSASGGRNEKLFF,TGTGCCAGCAGCGCCTCAGGGGGCAGGAATGAAAAACTGTTTTTT
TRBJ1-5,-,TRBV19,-,CASSIEGRQPQHF,TGTGCCAGTAGTATAGAAGGCCGCCAGCCCCAGCATTTT
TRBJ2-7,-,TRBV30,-,CAWSVLWFNEQYF,TGTGCCTGGAGTGTACTTTGGTTTAACGAGCAGTACTTC
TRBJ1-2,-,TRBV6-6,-,CASGQPGGGYTF,TGTGCCAGCGGTCAGCCCGGTGGGGGCTACACCTTC
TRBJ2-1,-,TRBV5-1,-,CASSLGYMGDQKRNEQFF,TGCGCCAGCAGCTTGGGATATATGGGAGACCAGAAGCGGAATGAGCAGTTCTTC
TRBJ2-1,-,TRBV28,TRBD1,CASSFWQGELGSYNEQFF,TGTGCCAGCAGTTTTTGGCAGGGGGAACTAGGGTCCTACAATGAGCAGTTCTTC
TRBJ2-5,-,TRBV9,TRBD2,CASSGLAGYQETQYF,TGTGCCAGCAGCGGACTAGCGGGATACCAAGAGACCCAGTACTTC
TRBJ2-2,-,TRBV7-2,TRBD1,CASSVNMGQGNGELFF,TGTGCCAGCAGCGTAAACATGGGACAGGGGAACGGGGAGCTGTTTTTT
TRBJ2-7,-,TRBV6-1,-,CASSAYRTSSYEQYF,TGTGCCAGCAGTGCCTACAGGACAAGCTCCTACGAGCAGTACTTC
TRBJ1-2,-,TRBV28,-,CASSTNSPPYGYTF,TGTGCCAGCAGTACTAACAGCCCCCCGTATGGCTACACCTTC
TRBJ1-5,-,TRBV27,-,CASSPNSNQPQHF,TGTGCCAGCAGTCCAAATAGCAATCAGCCCCAGCATTTT
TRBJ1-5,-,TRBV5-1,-,CASSSTGLSNQPQHF,TGCGCCAGCAGCAGTACGGGGTTGAGCAATCAGCCCCAGCATTTT
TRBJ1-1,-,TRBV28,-,CASSQLNTEAFF,TGTGCCAGCAGTCAGTTGAACACTGAAGCTTTCTTT
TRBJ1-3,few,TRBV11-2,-,CASRTSGGNTIYF,TGTGCCAGCAGAACCTCTGGGGGAAACACCATATATTTT
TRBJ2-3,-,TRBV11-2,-,CASSLIRERTDTQYF,TGTGCCAGCAGCTTAATTCGGGAGAGGACAGATACGCAGTATTTT
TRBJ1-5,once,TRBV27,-,CASSLSGNNQPQHF,TGTGCCAGCAGTTTATCTGGGAACAATCAGCCCCAGCATTTT
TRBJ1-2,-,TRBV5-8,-,CASSSDGQIYYGYTF,TGTGCCAGCAGCTCCGACGGACAGATATACTATGGCTACACCTTC
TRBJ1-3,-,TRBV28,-,CASKRQTLGNTIYF,TGTGCCAGCAAAAGACAGACTTTGGGAAACACCATATATTTT
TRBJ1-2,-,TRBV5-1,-,CASSLGPRTDGYTF,TGCGCCAGCAGCTTGGGGCCTCGGACTGATGGCTACACCTTC
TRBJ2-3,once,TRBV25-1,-,CASSEHASRKDTQYF,TGTGCCAGCAGTGAACACGCATCTAGGAAAGATACGCAGTATTTT